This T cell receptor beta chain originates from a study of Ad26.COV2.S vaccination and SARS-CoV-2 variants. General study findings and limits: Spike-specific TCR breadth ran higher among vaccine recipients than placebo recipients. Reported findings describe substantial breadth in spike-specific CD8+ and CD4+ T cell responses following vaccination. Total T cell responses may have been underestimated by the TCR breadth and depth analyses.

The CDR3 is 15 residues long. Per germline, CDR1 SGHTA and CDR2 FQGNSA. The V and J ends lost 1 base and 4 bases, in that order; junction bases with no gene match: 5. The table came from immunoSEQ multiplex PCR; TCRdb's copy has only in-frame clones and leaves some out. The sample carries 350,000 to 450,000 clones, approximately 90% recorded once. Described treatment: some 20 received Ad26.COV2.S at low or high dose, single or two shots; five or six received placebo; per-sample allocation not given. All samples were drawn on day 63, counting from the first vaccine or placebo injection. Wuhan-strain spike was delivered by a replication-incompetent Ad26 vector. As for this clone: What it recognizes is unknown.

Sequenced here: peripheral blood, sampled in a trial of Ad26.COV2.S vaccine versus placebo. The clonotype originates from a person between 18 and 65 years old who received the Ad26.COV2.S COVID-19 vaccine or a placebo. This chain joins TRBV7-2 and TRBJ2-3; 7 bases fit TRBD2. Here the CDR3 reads CASSLGTRSPDTQYF. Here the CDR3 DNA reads TGTGCCAGCAGCTTAGGGACTAGGTCCCCAGATACGCAGTATTTT.